Following are 10 T cell receptor beta chains from one sample sequenced in a study of monozygotic twins with cystic fibrosis. Sequenced by immunoSEQ multiplex PCR; TCRdb stores in-frame clones only, minus some. The repertoire consists of around 10,000 clones, with 99% occurring once and the leading ten covering 0.35% to 0.5%. Material for sequencing was blood. The receptors were gathered from a man between 18 and 35 years old with cystic fibrosis.

The chain couples TRBV7-6 to TRBJ1-2, with D unclear. The CDR3 extends over 14 amino acids. Germline V gives CDR1 SGHVS, CDR2 FNYEAQ. V shed 0 bases and J shed 8 bases, with 13 bases lying between them. In nucleotides, the CDR3 is TGTGCCAGCAGCTTAGCGTCGACCCCTGGGGGCTACACCTTC. It yields the protein CASSLASTPGGYTF.

This rearrangement joins TRBV21-1 to TRBJ2-5; TRBD2 is taken as the D call from the table, unchecked against the DNA. TRBV21-1 is noted as a pseudogene. The CDR3 consists of 19 residues. CDR3 sequence (DNA): TGTGCCAGCAGACTCCCCGGGACTAGCGGGAGTTCACTCCGGGAGACCCAGTACTTC. Translated: CASRLPGTSGSSLRETQYF.

This clone was observed once. V usage is TRBV7-6 and J usage is TRBJ2-1; the D gene is possibly TRBD2 (6 bases). Germline CDR1 SGHVS, CDR2 FNYEAQ. Trimming removed 5 bases at V and 4 bases at J, with 18 bases between. The CDR3 has 16 amino acids. This chain's CDR3 is CASSPTGGVGYNEQFF. CDR3 DNA: TGTGCCAGCAGCCCGACCGGGGGAGTGGGTTACAATGAGCAGTTCTTC.

CDR3 protein: CSVGLGVYTEAFF. CDR3 sequence (DNA): TGCAGCGTTGGGTTGGGGGTTTACACTGAAGCTTTCTTT. The chain couples TRBV29-1 to TRBJ1-1, with TRBD1 as a possible D gene (5 bases). The length of the CDR3 is 13 residues. Deletions cut 4 bases from V and 3 bases from J, with 12 bases between. Germline loops: CDR1 SQVTM, CDR2 ANQGSEA.

J is TRBJ1-2 and V is TRBV5-1; 9 bases agree with TRBD1. The CDR3 totals 17 residues. CDR1 SGHRS and CDR2 YFSETQ come from the germline V gene. The ends lost 0 bases at V and 5 bases at J; junction bases unmatched: 11. Here the CDR3 DNA reads TGCGCCAGCAGCTTGGACGTACCGGGACAGGGTTCGTATGGCTACACCTTC. It is translated as CASSLDVPGQGSYGYTF.

This chain joins TRBV13 and TRBJ1-1; 9 bases map to TRBD1. With 5 bases clipped from V and 1 base from J, the junction kept 5 bases outside the gene matches. Germline CDR1 PRHDT, CDR2 FYEKMQ (reference sequence). The CDR3 contains 15 residues. The CDR3 region is CASSRRTGANTEAFF. CDR3 in DNA: TGTGCCAGCAGCCGACGGACAGGGGCGAACACTGAAGCTTTCTTT.

This clone appeared once. The chain recombines TRBV2 with TRBJ2-5, with TRBD1 as a possible D gene (5 bases). The CDR3 runs 16 residues. Germline V lookup: CDR1 SNHLY, CDR2 FYNNEI. V was shortened by 10 bases and J by 6 bases, with 27 bases between the two germline ends. The CDR3 nucleotides read TGTGCCACCCAGCCCGGCCAGGGAATAGTGGCGAAGACCCAGTACTTC. Protein: CATQPGQGIVAKTQYF.

The chain combines TRBV9 with TRBJ2-7, with unresolved D. V lost 1 base, J lost 5 bases, and 7 bases lay in between. Germline V CDR1 and CDR2: SGDLS, YYNGEE. The CDR3 has 12 residues. The CDR3 nucleotides are TGTGCCAGCAGCGTAAATCTTGACGAGCAGTACTTC. This codes for CASSVNLDEQYF.

A few counts support this clone. CDR3 coding DNA: TGCGCCAGCAGCTTGGTTGAGGGTGGGACTTCACCCCTCCACTTT. It is translated as CASSLVEGGTSPLHF. The rearrangement joins TRBV5-1 to TRBJ1-6; tentatively, D is TRBD1 (5 bases). This CDR3 is 15 amino acids long. Germline CDR1 reads SGHRS; CDR2 reads YFSETQ. The V and J ends lost 0 bases and 9 bases respectively, with 13 bases between them.

The CDR3 loop is CASSGTYNEQFF. The CDR3 DNA reads as TGTGCCAGCAGTGGGACCTACAATGAGCAGTTCTTC. The chain has TRBV6-5 and TRBJ2-1; D unclear. This CDR3 spans 12 amino acids. V dropped 5 bases and J dropped 2 bases, with 4 bases sitting between them. Germline assignment: CDR1 MNHEY and CDR2 SVGAGI.